These T cell receptor beta chains were read from a single sample in a study of human T cells and chemical hapten exposure. In TCRdb, the RACE reads were re-called with MiXCR into one record per CDR3 protein. The top ten hold 3% to 4% of the sample, which has tens of thousands of distinct CDR3 sequences, 9.8% seen once. The sequencing used whole blood, collected in connection with sensitization to the hapten diphenylcyclopropenone (DPC). The origin of the receptors is a woman between 35 and 50 years old with alopecia areata. Some clones in this sample may be carry-over from other donors' samples. The conserved cysteine and the conserved F or W are not part of the CDR3 here.

CDR3aa: SARERSGPRGGSNYGYT; v_gene: TRBV20-1; j_gene: TRBJ1-2
CDR3aa: ASSLRTSGGSNNEQF; v_gene: TRBV9; j_gene: TRBJ2-1
CDR3aa: ASRDGIRADGYT; v_gene: TRBV19; j_gene: TRBJ1-2
CDR3aa: AISYRDLSYEQY; v_gene: TRBV10-3; j_gene: TRBJ2-7
CDR3aa: ASSFTSGGLVNEQF; v_gene: TRBV12-3/TRBV12-4; j_gene: TRBJ2-1
CDR3aa: ASSNGNPYEQY; v_gene: TRBV6-2/TRBV6-3; j_gene: TRBJ2-7
CDR3aa: ASTGRERAEQY; v_gene: TRBV25-1; j_gene: TRBJ2-7
CDR3aa: SARAPGLRDYEQY; v_gene: TRBV20-1; j_gene: TRBJ2-7
CDR3aa: ASSLEGTAYGYT; v_gene: TRBV5-1; j_gene: TRBJ1-2
CDR3aa: AWRDVTEAF; v_gene: TRBV30; j_gene: TRBJ1-1
CDR3aa: ASSQVVSGTDTQY; v_gene: TRBV4-3; j_gene: TRBJ2-3
CDR3aa: ASSPGLVRGLAKNIQY; v_gene: TRBV7-2; j_gene: TRBJ2-4
CDR3aa: ASSLLASGFYEQY; v_gene: TRBV5-6; j_gene: TRBJ2-7
CDR3aa: ASSAGGISGNTIY; v_gene: TRBV9; j_gene: TRBJ1-3
CDR3aa: ASSPRGTIHNEQF; v_gene: TRBV7-2; j_gene: TRBJ2-1
CDR3aa: ASSLLGTVEGETQY; v_gene: TRBV7-2; j_gene: TRBJ2-5
CDR3aa: ASSFAGTGATEAF; v_gene: TRBV6-5; j_gene: TRBJ1-1
CDR3aa: AILGTDTQY; v_gene: TRBV10-3; j_gene: TRBJ2-3
CDR3aa: ASSPGGSNQPQH; v_gene: TRBV11-2; j_gene: TRBJ1-5
CDR3aa: ASSQEWGYTVYGYT; v_gene: TRBV4-2; j_gene: TRBJ1-2
CDR3aa: ASSLRSGGGYGANVLT; v_gene: TRBV7-6; j_gene: TRBJ2-6
CDR3aa: ASSSNYNEQF; v_gene: TRBV6-5; j_gene: TRBJ2-1
CDR3aa: SVEADRGGTYEQY; v_gene: TRBV29-1; j_gene: TRBJ2-7
CDR3aa: SADDRGSYNSPLH; v_gene: TRBV20-1; j_gene: TRBJ1-6
CDR3aa: SAVTSGYNEQF; v_gene: TRBV29-1; j_gene: TRBJ2-1
CDR3aa: ASSQDNGVAYGYT; v_gene: TRBV4-2; j_gene: TRBJ1-2
CDR3aa: ASSLARLAGTPLRDEQF; v_gene: TRBV7-2; j_gene: TRBJ2-1
CDR3aa: ASSLGTASSPYGYT; v_gene: TRBV7-9; j_gene: TRBJ1-2
CDR3aa: ASSVNQITDTQY; v_gene: TRBV7-8; j_gene: TRBJ2-3
CDR3aa: ASSQDLSLAGGQETQY; v_gene: TRBV4-1; j_gene: TRBJ2-5
CDR3aa: ASSSTAGMSSYNEQF; v_gene: TRBV7-9; j_gene: TRBJ2-1
CDR3aa: ASRPGNQPQH; v_gene: TRBV12-3/TRBV12-4; j_gene: TRBJ1-5
CDR3aa: SARRRTDEQY; v_gene: TRBV20-1; j_gene: TRBJ2-7
CDR3aa: ASSSFNEQF; v_gene: TRBV7-2; j_gene: TRBJ2-1
CDR3aa: SATSRDRGQDTQY; v_gene: TRBV20-1; j_gene: TRBJ2-3
CDR3aa: ASTDWARQGSEQY; v_gene: TRBV2; j_gene: TRBJ2-7
CDR3aa: SAGPLPGQGNEQY; v_gene: TRBV29-1; j_gene: TRBJ2-7
CDR3aa: SVSGSDTEAF; v_gene: TRBV29-1; j_gene: TRBJ1-1
CDR3aa: ASSLVLTQGVVSETQY; v_gene: TRBV6-6; j_gene: TRBJ2-5
CDR3aa: SVTTGSSGANVLT; v_gene: TRBV29-1; j_gene: TRBJ2-6
CDR3aa: ASSGQGGSSGNTIY; v_gene: TRBV9; j_gene: TRBJ1-3
CDR3aa: ASSPGTGGYGYT; v_gene: TRBV7-9; j_gene: TRBJ1-2
CDR3aa: ASSKQGTGKGKAF; v_gene: TRBV2; j_gene: TRBJ1-1
CDR3aa: ASSSPPGDTQY; v_gene: TRBV7-9; j_gene: TRBJ2-3
CDR3aa: ASNRPYNEKLF; v_gene: TRBV19; j_gene: TRBJ1-4
CDR3aa: ASSSPRDTANYGYT; v_gene: TRBV12-3/TRBV12-4; j_gene: TRBJ1-2
CDR3aa: SASLEFTYNEQF; v_gene: TRBV20-1; j_gene: TRBJ2-1
CDR3aa: ASSMVLAGPQSSYNEQF; v_gene: TRBV19; j_gene: TRBJ2-1
CDR3aa: ASSVTSARADTQY; v_gene: TRBV11-2; j_gene: TRBJ2-3
CDR3aa: ASSPQIATQY; v_gene: TRBV18; j_gene: TRBJ2-3
CDR3aa: ASSSRGEIGAGELF; v_gene: TRBV6-2/TRBV6-3; j_gene: TRBJ2-2
CDR3aa: ASSRTSSTDTQY; v_gene: TRBV6-1; j_gene: TRBJ2-3
CDR3aa: ASSLEGTSSYNEQF; v_gene: TRBV5-1; j_gene: TRBJ2-1
CDR3aa: ASSYEGRRGQETQY; v_gene: TRBV6-6; j_gene: TRBJ2-5
CDR3aa: ASSYEGGGQPANEKLF; v_gene: TRBV6-6; j_gene: TRBJ1-4
CDR3aa: ASSQSGANSYEQY; v_gene: TRBV4-1; j_gene: TRBJ2-7
CDR3aa: ASSQFGSGANVLT; v_gene: TRBV4-3; j_gene: TRBJ2-6
CDR3aa: ASGGETGANSLNTEAF; v_gene: TRBV5-5; j_gene: TRBJ1-1
CDR3aa: SAKTGNYGYT; v_gene: TRBV20-1; j_gene: TRBJ1-2